The next 31 T cell receptor beta chains were all read from a single sample in a study of T cell responses to AZD1222 COVID-19 vaccine. Clones were read by immunoSEQ multiplex PCR, and TCRdb kept only the in-frame ones, dropping some. Here the sample spans around 99,000 clones, about 89% being singletons. Specimen: peripheral blood, collected 28 days after the second AZD1222 dose. These receptors were obtained from an adult who received the AZD1222 COVID-19 vaccine.

This sequence joins TRBV7-8 and TRBJ1-3, with D unclear. The germline CDR1 and CDR2 sequences are SGHVS and FQNEAQ. Trimming pared 0 bases from V and 4 bases from J, leaving 10 bases between. CDR3 length: 15 residues. The DNA for the CDR3 is TGTGCCAGCAGCTTAGCTATGGCAGCAGGAAACACCATATATTTT. It translates to CASSLAMAAGNTIYF. Combining the CDR3 with reference TRBV7-8 and TRBJ1-3 gives the whole variable domain GAGVSQSPRYKVAKRGQDVALRCDPISGHVSLFWYQQALGQGPEFLTYFQNEAQLDKSGLPSDRFFAERPEGSVSTLKIQRTQQEDSAVYLCASSLAMAAGNTIYFGEGSWLTVV.

This rearrangement joins TRBV21-1 to TRBJ2-2; TRBD2, the table's D call, was not compared with the DNA. TRBV21-1 is labeled a pseudogene. The CDR3 covers 18 residues. The CDR3 DNA is TGTGCCAGCAGCAAAGGACTAGCGGGAATTCCGCACACCGGGGAGCTGTTTTTT. Amino acids: CASSKGLAGIPHTGELFF.

The gene calls are TRBV15 and TRBJ1-5; a possible D gene is TRBD1 (5 bases). Germline V gene data show CDR1 as LNHNV and CDR2 as YYDKDF (reference sequence). V was cut by 3 bases and J by 3 bases, with 9 bases left in between. This CDR3 comprises 14 residues. The CDR3 here is CATSSGQLNQPQHF. The DNA for the CDR3 is TGTGCCACCAGCAGCGGACAACTCAATCAGCCCCAGCATTTT.

This chain's CDR3 is CASSQTGELDTQYF. In DNA form, the CDR3 reads TGCGCCAGCAGCCAGACAGGGGAATTAGATACGCAGTATTTT. The chain uses TRBV4-3 and TRBJ2-3; 8 bases fit TRBD1. Per the germline V gene, CDR1 is LGHNA and CDR2 is YSLEER. This CDR3 is 14 amino acids long. The junction had 4 bases not matched to a gene; V was cut back by 3 bases and J by 5 bases.

This chain links TRBV7-2 with TRBJ2-5; tentative D call: TRBD2 (5 bases). V gave up 5 bases and J gave up 2 bases, with 9 bases separating them. Germline V gives CDR1 SGHTA, CDR2 FQGNSA. This CDR3 is 13 amino acids long. CDR3 nucleotide sequence: TGTGCCAGCAGCGGCGGACTTCAAGAGACCCAGTACTTC. Its protein product is CASSGGLQETQYF.

The count of this clone is one. The CDR3 is CASSYSNGPFTYEQYF. The DNA for the CDR3 is TGTGCCAGCAGTTACTCGAATGGGCCCTTCACCTACGAGCAGTACTTC. This rearrangement joins TRBV6-5 to TRBJ2-7; D remains ambiguous. The CDR3 sequence is 16 residues long. CDR1 and CDR2 from the germline V gene are MNHEY and SVGAGI. Between the trimmed V and J ends, which lost 0 bases and 2 bases, there was a span of 14 bases.

In its sample, this clone was seen a few times. This chain links TRBV27 with TRBJ1-6; the D is unclear. V was pared by 3 bases and J by 7 bases, with 13 bases between. Germline loops: CDR1 MNHEY, CDR2 SMNVEV (reference sequence). The CDR3 has 15 amino acids. For the CDR3, the DNA is TGTGCCAGCAGTTTCTGGCAGGTTAAGAATTCACCCCTCCACTTT. Translating gives CASSFWQVKNSPLHF.

The chain is built from TRBV11-2 and TRBJ1-2, with a weak D call TRBD1 (5 bases). The CDR3 is 14 residues long. The germline gives CDR1 SGHAT, CDR2 FQNNGV. V shed 4 bases and J shed 8 bases, with 17 bases lying between them. The CDR3 loop is CASSSGPRGGGYTF. CDR3 sequence (DNA): TGTGCCAGCAGCTCAGGTCCTAGGGGTGGGGGCTACACCTTC.

The rearrangement joins TRBV9 to TRBJ2-7; 9 bases match TRBD1. The V gene end was trimmed by 4 bases and the J gene end by 1 base; junction bases not matched to a gene: 3. In germline, CDR1 is SGDLS, CDR2 YYNGEE. CDR3 length equals 14 residues. CDR3 sequence: CASSFGQGSYEQYF. CDR3 DNA: TGTGCCAGCAGCTTCGGACAGGGGTCCTACGAGCAGTACTTC. The variable domain in full, completed from reference TRBV9 and TRBJ2-7, reads DSGVTQTPKHLITATGQRVTLRCSPRSGDLSVYWYQQSLDQGLQFLIQYYNGEERAKGNILERFSAQQFPDLHSELNLSSLELGDSALYFCASSFGQGSYEQYFGPGTRLTVT.

This chain uses TRBV4-2 with TRBJ1-4; unclear D gene. The CDR3 covers 15 residues. CDR1 and CDR2 from the germline V gene are LGHNA and YNFKEQ. V lost 0 bases to trimming and J lost 3 bases, with 8 bases between them. CDR3 in amino acids: CASSQEEGSNEKLFF. CDR3 nucleotide sequence: TGTGCCAGCAGCCAAGAAGAGGGATCTAATGAAAAACTGTTTTTT.

V gene TRBV4-2 combines with J gene TRBJ1-5; the D gene is possibly TRBD1 (5 bases). Germline loops: CDR1 LGHNA, CDR2 YNFKEQ. The CDR3 consists of 15 residues. V dropped 2 bases and J dropped 1 base, with 9 bases sitting between them. DNA for the CDR3: TGTGCCAGCAGCCAACCAGGGTTGAGCAATCAGCCCCAGCATTTT. This sequence encodes CASSQPGLSNQPQHF.

This sequence joins TRBV4-2 and TRBJ2-2, with 9 bases aligning to TRBD1. Germline V CDR1 and CDR2: LGHNA, YNFKEQ. Losses at the gene ends were 4 bases for V and 4 bases for J; bases not matched to a gene: 10. This CDR3 is built from 17 residues. The CDR3 sequence is CASSRAMGQGSTGELFF. Here the CDR3 DNA reads TGTGCCAGCAGCCGCGCAATGGGACAGGGAAGCACCGGGGAGCTGTTTTTT.

This clone was seen only a few times. The V and J genes are TRBV28 and TRBJ1-5; 8 nucleotides align to TRBD1. CDR3 length: 16 amino acids. Germline CDR1 MDHEN, CDR2 SYDVKM. The trim removed 6 bases at V and 5 bases at J, leaving 12 bases unmatched. This CDR3 reads CASSFRGTGIYQPQHF. CDR3 DNA sequence: TGTGCCAGCAGCTTTAGGGGGACAGGTATTTATCAGCCCCAGCATTTT.

The V and J genes are TRBV6-5 and TRBJ2-5; 9 bases are shared with TRBD2. CDR3 length: 16 residues. The germline V gene has CDR1 MNHEY and CDR2 SVGAGI. Trimming removed 3 bases from V and 1 base from J; junction bases left unmatched: 6. The CDR3 nucleotides are TGTGCCAGCAGTTATTTAGCGGGAGCCCTCCAAGAGACCCAGTACTTC. Its protein is CASSYLAGALQETQYF.

The chain recombines TRBV10-3 with TRBJ1-1; D unclear. Trimming stripped 5 bases from V and 0 bases from J, with 10 bases between. CDR1 is ENHRY and CDR2 is SYGVKD in the germline V gene. This CDR3 has 14 residues. Here the CDR3 reads CAISTQDLNTEAFF. The CDR3 region has the DNA TGTGCCATCAGTACTCAGGACTTGAACACTGAAGCTTTCTTT.

V gene TRBV25-1 combines with J gene TRBJ1-1; D may be TRBD1 (6 bases). Trimming pared 4 bases from V and 10 bases from J, leaving 16 bases between. Germline CDR1 reads MGHDK; CDR2 reads SYGVNS. The CDR3 has 13 residues. Written as DNA, the CDR3 is TGTGCCAGCAGTGTAGGGGGGCAAGTAGGAGCTTTCTTT. This gives the protein CASSVGGQVGAFF.

The table lists this clone with a count of one. The chain combines TRBV28 with TRBJ1-2; D is unclear. V was trimmed by 6 bases and J by 3 bases, leaving 17 bases between them. This CDR3 has 15 amino acids. Germline CDR1 is MDHEN and CDR2 is SYDVKM. CDR3 amino acids: CASRSREPGDYGYTF. CDR3 DNA sequence: TGTGCCAGCAGGTCCCGGGAGCCCGGGGACTATGGCTACACCTTC.

The rearrangement links TRBV5-1 to TRBJ1-1; no definite D call. V was pared by 5 bases and J by 3 bases, with 14 bases between. The germline V gene encodes CDR1 SGHRS and CDR2 YFSETQ. The CDR3 runs to 14 residues. The CDR3 protein is CASSSGLPDTEAFF. CDR3 coding DNA: TGCGCCAGCAGTTCGGGCCTCCCCGACACTGAAGCTTTCTTT.

The CDR3 DNA follows: TGTGCCTGGAGTGTAGCCGGAAACACCATATATTTT. It translates to CAWSVAGNTIYF. The rearrangement joins TRBV30 to TRBJ1-3; no clear D. This CDR3 comprises 12 residues. CDR1 is GTSNPN and CDR2 is SVGIG in the germline V gene (reference sequence). V lost 0 bases, J lost 4 bases, and 4 bases lay in between.

The chain couples TRBV2 to TRBJ2-7; D is ambiguous. V dropped 8 bases and J dropped 0 bases, with 11 bases sitting between them. There are 13 residues in the CDR3. Germline V gene data show CDR1 as SNHLY and CDR2 as FYNNEI. CDR3 loop: CASRPLSSYEQYF. Written as DNA, the CDR3 is TGTGCCAGCCGGCCCCTTAGCTCCTACGAGCAGTACTTC.

This chain joins TRBV4-1 and TRBJ2-3, with D perhaps assigned TRBD1 or TRBD2 (5 bases each). The germline V and J ends were trimmed by 5 bases and 1 base, with 13 bases remaining between them. CDR1 MGHRA and CDR2 YSYEKL come from the germline V gene. The CDR3 totals 15 residues. The CDR3 region is CASSISEGRTDTQYF. CDR3 in DNA: TGCGCCAGCAGCATTAGCGAGGGGCGCACAGATACGCAGTATTTT.

V is TRBV11-2 and J is TRBJ1-4; possibly TRBD1 for D (5 bases). Germline CDR1 and CDR2: SGHAT and FQNNGV. V lost 4 bases to trimming and J lost 8 bases, with 17 bases between them. The CDR3 extends over 15 amino acids. The CDR3 region has the DNA TGTGCCAGCAGCTCCCTCCGGGGAGGGGACGAAAAACTGTTTTTT. Encoded protein: CASSSLRGGDEKLFF.

The rearrangement links TRBV12-5 to TRBJ1-4; 10 nucleotides line up with TRBD1. CDR3 length: 18 residues. Germline values: CDR1 LGHNT, CDR2 FRNRAP. The trim removed 0 bases at V and 0 bases at J, leaving 4 bases unmatched. As DNA, the CDR3 is TGTGCTAGTGGTTTGGTATTGGGACAGGGGACAACTAATGAAAAACTGTTTTTT. The encoded protein is CASGLVLGQGTTNEKLFF.

The chain couples TRBV5-4 to TRBJ2-7; perhaps D is TRBD1 or TRBD2 (6 bases each). Germline values: CDR1 SGHNT, CDR2 YYREEE (reference sequence). The CDR3 length is 14 residues. Trimming pared 1 base from V and 4 bases from J, leaving 12 bases between. The CDR3 nucleotides read TGTGCCAGCAGCTTGACACAGGGAGGATACGAGCAGTACTTC. Its translation is CASSLTQGGYEQYF.

The chain is built from TRBV7-2 and TRBJ2-7, with D maybe TRBD2 (6 bases). CDR3 size: 14 residues. V was clipped by 1 base and J by 7 bases, with 14 bases between them. Germline V gene sequence: CDR1 SGHTA, CDR2 FQGNSA. CDR3: CASSLVGGAVEQYF. DNA of the CDR3: TGTGCCAGCAGCTTAGTTGGAGGGGCGGTGGAGCAGTACTTC. Full variable domain (remainder filled in from reference TRBV7-2 and TRBJ2-7): GAGVSQSPSNKVTEKGKDVELRCDPISGHTALYWYRQSLGQGLEFLIYFQGNSAPDKSGLPSDRFSAERTGGSVSTLTIQRTQQEDSAVYLCASSLVGGAVEQYFGPGTRLTVT.

This clone was picked up a small number of times. The chain uses TRBV14 and TRBJ1-1; weak D call: TRBD1 (6 bases). Germline V lookup: CDR1 SGHDN, CDR2 FVKESK. The CDR3 is made up of 13 amino acids. V shed 2 bases and J shed 9 bases, with 13 bases lying between them. The DNA of the CDR3 is TGTGCCAGCAGCCAACGAACAGGGATGAAAGCTTTCTTT. Translation gives CASSQRTGMKAFF.

The J gene is TRBJ2-7, the V gene TRBV5-1; 8 bases match TRBD1. The germline V gene has CDR1 SGHRS and CDR2 YFSETQ. The CDR3 extends over 15 amino acids. The junction had 7 bases not matched to a gene; V was cut back by 2 bases and J by 3 bases. The CDR3 loop is CASSLSPGTGYEQYF. The CDR3, as DNA: TGCGCCAGCAGCTTATCTCCCGGGACAGGCTACGAGCAGTACTTC.

The chain links TRBV5-1 to TRBJ1-3, with D uncertain. This CDR3 region has 16 residues. Trimming pared 0 bases from V and 4 bases from J, leaving 14 bases between. CDR1 and CDR2 from the germline V gene are SGHRS and YFSETQ. Here the CDR3 reads CASSLGPGELGNTIYF. CDR3 coding DNA: TGCGCCAGCAGCTTGGGCCCCGGGGAGTTAGGAAACACCATATATTTT. Variable domain in full (rest from reference TRBV5-1 and TRBJ1-3): KAGVTQTPRYLIKTRGQQVTLSCSPISGHRSVSWYQQTPGQGLQFLFEYFSETQRNKGNFPGRFSGRQFSNSRSEMNVSTLELGDSALYLCASSLGPGELGNTIYFGEGSWLTVV.

In its sample, this clone was seen once. This chain joins TRBV19 and TRBJ1-6; 7 bases line up with TRBD1. V dropped 4 bases and J dropped 3; count of bases not matched to a gene: 6. CDR1 and CDR2 from the germline V gene are LNHDA and SQIVND (reference sequence). This CDR3 comprises 16 residues. In DNA, the CDR3 is TGTGCCAGTAGTAAAACCCGGGACAGCTATAATTCACCCCTCCACTTT. This sequence encodes CASSKTRDSYNSPLHF.

This clone occurred a few times. The chain carries TRBV6-4 and TRBJ1-2; D remains unclear. This CDR3 is 14 amino acids long. Germline V lookup: CDR1 MRHNA, CDR2 SNTAGT. V was trimmed by 2 bases and J by 8 bases, leaving 15 bases between them. The CDR3 is CASSDVVGFEGYTF. DNA of the CDR3: TGTGCCAGCAGTGACGTGGTGGGATTCGAGGGCTACACCTTC.

The genes are TRBV6-5 and TRBJ1-5; the D is unclear. The CDR3 length is 14 residues. The V end was cut by 5 bases, the J end by 0 bases, with 8 bases between. Germline values: CDR1 MNHEY, CDR2 SVGAGI. Here the CDR3 reads CASSKSDSNQPQHF. The DNA for the CDR3 is TGTGCCAGCAGTAAAAGTGATAGCAATCAGCCCCAGCATTTT.